This T cell receptor (beta chain) was identified during a study of shared T cell receptors in the human thymus. This CDR3 is built from 18 residues. The V segment lost 4 bases and the J segment 4 bases; nucleotides outside the gene matches: 15. Germline lookup yields CDR1 SGHAT and CDR2 FQDESV (reference sequence). The protocol was immunoSEQ multiplex PCR, while the TCRdb copy is restricted to in-frame clones and leaves out a portion. The top ten clones hold 0.015% to 0.025% of a sample with about 380,000 clones, 85% to 95% of them seen once. There are a few counts of this clone. The rearrangement links TRBV11-1 to TRBJ1-2, with 10 bases that match TRBD1. The source of this sequence is a human donor. Sequenced material: thymocytes. In DNA, the CDR3 is TGTGCCAGCAGCTCTGACCACTTTGACAGGGGGCTCGGCTATGGCTACACCTTC. It is translated as CASSSDHFDRGLGYGYTF.